A selection of T cell receptor beta chains follows, all from one sample in a study of blood T cell repertoires in COVID-19. Produced via immunoSEQ multiplex PCR; TCRdb's table is partial and in-frame only. The sample comprises about 340,000 clones, 65% to 90% of which are singletons, and just over 7% rests with the top ten. Sequenced sample: peripheral blood. These receptors were obtained from a woman aged 55-70 years with COVID-19, enrolled during active disease. The CDR3 runs from the conserved cysteine through the conserved F or W. Fields, in order: V gene, J gene, clone size, D gene, CDR3 protein, CDR3 DNA. D genes are given only for firm matches. Size tells how often a clone was seen (once, few, many) or the class of an expanded clone, and some rows leave it out.

TRBV7-6,TRBJ2-7,-,TRBD2,CASSKTSGGSYEQYF,TGTGCCAGCAGCAAGACTAGCGGGGGCTCCTACGAGCAGTACTTC
TRBV11-3,TRBJ1-6,-,TRBD1,CASSRDTPGQRNSPLHF,TGTGCCAGCAGCCGAGATACCCCGGGACAGCGCAATTCACCCCTCCACTTT
TRBV19,TRBJ1-6,few,-,CASSMDRFVWESSYNSPLHF,TGTGCCAGTAGTATGGACAGATTCGTTTGGGAGAGCTCCTATAATTCACCCCTCCACTTT
TRBV7-2,TRBJ2-2,-,-,CASSEQWTGELFF,TGTGCCAGCAGCGAACAGTGGACCGGGGAGCTGTTTTTT
TRBV19,TRBJ1-3,-,-,CASKWKPGPLKGNTIYF,TGTGCCAGTAAATGGAAACCGGGTCCTCTGAAGGGAAACACCATATATTTT
TRBV2,TRBJ1-2,-,-,CARRPDGAGSGYTF,TGTGCCAGACGGCCAGATGGGGCAGGTTCTGGCTACACCTTC
TRBV7-9,TRBJ2-3,-,TRBD1,CASSSSDRVGADTQYF,TGTGCCAGCAGCTCCTCGGACAGGGTCGGGGCAGATACGCAGTATTTT
TRBV6-5,TRBJ1-5,-,-,CASRDSFNQPQHF,TGTGCCAGCAGGGACAGTTTTAATCAGCCCCAGCATTTT
TRBV4-1,TRBJ2-7,-,TRBD1,CASSQVFTGGYEQYF,TGCGCCAGCAGCCAAGTTTTCACAGGGGGCTACGAGCAGTACTTC
TRBV10-3,TRBJ2-3,-,TRBD1,CATLDGQGPDTQYF,TGTGCCACTCTGGACGGACAGGGACCAGATACGCAGTATTTT
TRBV7-3,TRBJ2-3,-,TRBD2,CASSPRLAGGTDTQYF,TGTGCCAGCAGCCCTAGACTAGCTGGGGGAACAGATACGCAGTATTTT
TRBV19,TRBJ2-7,-,TRBD2,CASSGVAGGAEQYF,TGTGCCAGTAGTGGGGTCGCGGGGGGCGCCGAGCAGTACTTC
TRBV5-6,TRBJ1-4,-,-,CASSLDSSSNEKLFF,TGTGCCAGCAGCCTAGACAGTTCCTCAAATGAAAAACTGTTTTTT
TRBV7-9,TRBJ2-5,-,-,CASSHPPKETQYF,TGTGCCAGCAGCCATCCCCCCAAAGAGACCCAGTACTTC
TRBV6-5,TRBJ2-6,-,-,CASSYSSGANVLTF,TGTGCCAGCAGTTACTCGAGTGGGGCCAACGTCCTGACTTTC
TRBV28,TRBJ1-2,-,-,CASSNMKRAINGYTF,TGTGCCAGCAGTAATATGAAGCGGGCCATAAATGGCTACACCTTC
TRBV5-6,TRBJ2-2,-,TRBD1,CASSFPRGRNTGELFF,TGTGCCAGCAGCTTCCCCAGGGGGCGAAACACCGGGGAGCTGTTTTTT
TRBV6-5,TRBJ1-5,-,-,CASSRWGGSNQPQHF,TGTGCCAGCAGCCGATGGGGGGGAAGCAATCAGCCCCAGCATTTT
TRBV19,TRBJ1-5,-,-,CASKGEESNQPQHF,TGTGCCAGTAAAGGGGAGGAGAGCAATCAGCCCCAGCATTTT
TRBV25-1,TRBJ2-7,-,TRBD1,CASTGQGWSYEQYF,TGTGCCAGCACAGGACAGGGGTGGTCCTACGAGCAGTACTTC
TRBV30,TRBJ2-7,-,TRBD2,CAWSVHPNVRGGWYEQYF,TGTGCCTGGAGTGTACACCCCAACGTGCGGGGGGGCTGGTACGAGCAGTACTTC
TRBV5-4,TRBJ2-1,once,-,CASSLQGSYNEQFF,TGTGCCAGCAGCCTTCAGGGGTCCTACAATGAGCAGTTCTTC
TRBV13,TRBJ1-1,-,-,CASSLGTYRELNTEAFF,TGTGCCAGCAGCTTAGGCACCTACAGGGAATTAAACACTGAAGCTTTCTTT
TRBV7-2,TRBJ2-2,-,TRBD2,CASSLELPSGGVGGELFF,TGTGCCAGCAGCTTAGAGCTTCCTAGCGGGGGGGTAGGCGGGGAGCTGTTTTTT
TRBV5-5,TRBJ1-1,-,-,CASSFLTTGLTEAFF,TGTGCCAGCAGCTTCCTTACAACAGGGTTAACTGAAGCTTTCTTT